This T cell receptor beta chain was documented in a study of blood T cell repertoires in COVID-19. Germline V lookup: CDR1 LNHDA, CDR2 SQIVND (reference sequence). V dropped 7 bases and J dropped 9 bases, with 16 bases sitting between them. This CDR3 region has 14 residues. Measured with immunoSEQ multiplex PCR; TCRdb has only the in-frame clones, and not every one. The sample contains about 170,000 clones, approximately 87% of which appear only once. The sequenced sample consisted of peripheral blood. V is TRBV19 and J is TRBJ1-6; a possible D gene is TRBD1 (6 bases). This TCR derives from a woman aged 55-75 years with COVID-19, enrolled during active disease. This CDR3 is CASTTGGSGSPLHF. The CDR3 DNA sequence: TGTGCCAGTACTACGGGGGGCTCCGGTTCACCCCTCCACTTT.